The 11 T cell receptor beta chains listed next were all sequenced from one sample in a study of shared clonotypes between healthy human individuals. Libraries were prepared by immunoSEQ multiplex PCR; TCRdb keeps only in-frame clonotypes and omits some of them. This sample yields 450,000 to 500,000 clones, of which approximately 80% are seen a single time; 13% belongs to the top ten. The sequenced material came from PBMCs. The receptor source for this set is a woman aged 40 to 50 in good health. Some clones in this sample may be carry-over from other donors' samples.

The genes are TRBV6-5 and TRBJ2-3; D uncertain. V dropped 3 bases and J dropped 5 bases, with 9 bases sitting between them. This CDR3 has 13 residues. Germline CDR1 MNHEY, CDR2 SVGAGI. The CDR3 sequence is CASSYPPIDTQYF. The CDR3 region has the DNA TGTGCCAGCAGTTATCCCCCGATAGATACGCAGTATTTT.

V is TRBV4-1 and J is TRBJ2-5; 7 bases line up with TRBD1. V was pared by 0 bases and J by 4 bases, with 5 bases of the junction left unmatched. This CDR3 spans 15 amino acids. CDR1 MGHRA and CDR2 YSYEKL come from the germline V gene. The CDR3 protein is CASSQDPRGIETQYF. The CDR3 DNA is TGCGCCAGCAGCCAAGACCCCAGGGGGATAGAGACCCAGTACTTC.

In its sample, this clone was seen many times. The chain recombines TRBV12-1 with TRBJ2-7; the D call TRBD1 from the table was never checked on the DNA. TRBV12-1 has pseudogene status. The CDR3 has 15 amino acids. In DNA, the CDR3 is TGTGCCAGCAGCTGGAGAGGCAGGGGTTACCACGAGCAGTACTTC. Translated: CASSWRGRGYHEQYF.

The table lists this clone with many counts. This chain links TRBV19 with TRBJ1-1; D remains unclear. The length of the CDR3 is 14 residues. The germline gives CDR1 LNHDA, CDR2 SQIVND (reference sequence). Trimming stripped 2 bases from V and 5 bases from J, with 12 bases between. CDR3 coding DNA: TGTGCCAGTAGTATATCCACGCGGGGTACTGAAGCTTTCTTT. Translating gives CASSISTRGTEAFF.

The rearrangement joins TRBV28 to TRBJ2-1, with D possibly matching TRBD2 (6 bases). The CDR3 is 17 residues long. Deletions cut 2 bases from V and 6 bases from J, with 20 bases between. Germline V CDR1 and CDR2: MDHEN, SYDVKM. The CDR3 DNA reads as TGTGCCAGCAGTTTAGGGAGCTGGGAGGACGGGTGCAATGAGCAGTTCTTC. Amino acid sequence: CASSLGSWEDGCNEQFF.

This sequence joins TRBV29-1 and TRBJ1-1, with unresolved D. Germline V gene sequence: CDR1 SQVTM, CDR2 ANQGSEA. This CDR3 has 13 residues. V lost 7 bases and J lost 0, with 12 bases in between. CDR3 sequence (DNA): TGCAGCGCTCGACTGGGAGTGAACACTGAAGCTTTCTTT. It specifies CSARLGVNTEAFF.

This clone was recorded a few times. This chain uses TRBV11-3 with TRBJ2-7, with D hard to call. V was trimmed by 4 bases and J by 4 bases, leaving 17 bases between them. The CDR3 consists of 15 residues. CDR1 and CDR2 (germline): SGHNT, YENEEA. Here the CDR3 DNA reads TGTGCCAGCAGCTCCCTAAAACCCCAGCCTTACGAGCAGTACTTC. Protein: CASSSLKPQPYEQYF.

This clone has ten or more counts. Written as DNA, the CDR3 is TGTGCCAGCAGCTTGGGAAGGCGGAACCGATACAATGAGCAGTTCTTC. Translating it yields CASSLGRRNRYNEQFF. The chain employs TRBV5-4 and TRBJ2-1, with no clear D. The CDR3 spans 16 residues. Between the trimmed V and J ends, which lost 0 bases and 4 bases, there was a span of 14 bases. Germline V gene lookup returns CDR1 SGHNT and CDR2 YYREEE (reference sequence).

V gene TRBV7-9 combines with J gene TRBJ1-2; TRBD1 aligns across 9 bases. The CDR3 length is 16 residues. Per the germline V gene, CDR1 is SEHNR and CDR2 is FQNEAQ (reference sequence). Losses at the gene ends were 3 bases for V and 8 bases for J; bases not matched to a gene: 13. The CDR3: CASSFPGGGQGGGYTF. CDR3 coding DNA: TGTGCCAGCAGCTTCCCCGGAGGGGGACAGGGCGGGGGCTACACCTTC.

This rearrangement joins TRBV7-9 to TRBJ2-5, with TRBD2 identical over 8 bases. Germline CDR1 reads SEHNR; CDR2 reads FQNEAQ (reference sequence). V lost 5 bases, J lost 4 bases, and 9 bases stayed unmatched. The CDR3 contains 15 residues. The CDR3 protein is CASSRTSGGVETQYF. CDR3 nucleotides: TGTGCCAGCAGCAGAACTAGCGGCGGGGTAGAGACCCAGTACTTC.

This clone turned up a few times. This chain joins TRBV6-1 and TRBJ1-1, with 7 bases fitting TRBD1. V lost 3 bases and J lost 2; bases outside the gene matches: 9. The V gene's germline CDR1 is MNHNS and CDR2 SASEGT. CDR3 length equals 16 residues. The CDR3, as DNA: TGTGCCAGCAGTGAGTATGGCAGGGGGATAAACACTGAAGCTTTCTTT. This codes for CASSEYGRGINTEAFF.